Listed here are 3 T cell receptor beta chains from one sample, sequenced in a study of T-cell reconstitution after alpha-beta-depleted transplantation in children. Preparation of the TCRbeta library involved a method that used unique molecular identifiers. In TCRdb, the PCR reads were re-called with MiXCR into one record per CDR3 protein. The sample holds hundreds of thousands of distinct CDR3 sequences; approximately 10% are singletons and the top ten take roughly a quarter. Specimen: peripheral blood, collected 180 days after TCRalphabeta/CD19-depleted stem cell transplant. Source of these receptors: a male patient aged 2 to 9 who had a stem cell transplant for chronic granulomatous disease, so the T cells may come from the graft donor.

Ten or more counts support this clonotype. The chain employs TRBV7-9 and TRBJ2-1; D is undetermined. Deletions cut 4 bases from V and 5 bases from J, with 3 bases between. Per the germline V gene, CDR1 is SEHNR and CDR2 is FQNEAQ (reference sequence). This CDR3 is built from 11 residues. This CDR3 reads CASSWDNEQFF. In DNA form, the CDR3 reads TGTGCCAGCAGCTGGGACAATGAGCAGTTCTTC. Based on the CDR3 plus reference TRBV7-9 and TRBJ2-1, the full variable domain is DTGVSQNPRHKITKRGQNVTFRCDPISEHNRLYWYRQTLGQGPEFLTYFQNEAQLEKSRLLSDRFSAERPKGSFSTLEIQRTEQGDSAMYLCASSWDNEQFFGPGTRLTVL.

This clonotype appeared many times. V usage is TRBV12-3 or TRBV12-4 and J usage is TRBJ1-1; D unresolved. Trimming took off 8 bases at V and 4 bases at J, with 8 bases between the two ends. The CDR3 sequence is 11 residues long. CDR3 amino acids: CASLWGTEAFF. The CDR3, as DNA: TGTGCCAGCTTATGGGGCACTGAAGCTTTCTTT.

This clonotype was seen at least ten times. The V and J genes are TRBV13 and TRBJ2-1; 11 positions match TRBD2. CDR3 length: 20 amino acids. With 3 bases clipped from V and 10 bases from J, the junction kept 23 bases outside the gene matches. Germline CDR1 is PRHDT and CDR2 is FYEKMQ (reference sequence). CDR3 loop: CASSLPAGGLIAGGQWEQFF. DNA of the CDR3: TGTGCCAGCAGCTTGCCCGCCGGGGGGTTGATAGCGGGGGGGCAATGGGAGCAGTTCTTC.